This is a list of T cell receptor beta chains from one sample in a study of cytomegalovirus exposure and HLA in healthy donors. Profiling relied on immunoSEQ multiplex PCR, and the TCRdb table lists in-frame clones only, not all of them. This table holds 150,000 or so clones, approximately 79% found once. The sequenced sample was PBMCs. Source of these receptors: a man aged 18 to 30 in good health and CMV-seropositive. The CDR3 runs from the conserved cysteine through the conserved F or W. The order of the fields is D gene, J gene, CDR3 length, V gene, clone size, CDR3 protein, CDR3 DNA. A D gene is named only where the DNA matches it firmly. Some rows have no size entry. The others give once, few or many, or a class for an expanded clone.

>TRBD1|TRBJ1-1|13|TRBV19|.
CASFDRANTEAFF
TGTGCCAGTTTCGACAGGGCGAACACTGAAGCTTTCTTT
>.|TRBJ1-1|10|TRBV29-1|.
CSAQNTEAFF
TGCAGCGCCCAGAACACTGAAGCTTTCTTT
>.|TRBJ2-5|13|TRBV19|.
CASSIEYRGTQYF
TGTGCCAGTAGTATAGAGTACCGGGGGACCCAGTACTTC
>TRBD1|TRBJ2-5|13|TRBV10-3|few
CAISTGGEETQYF
TGTGCCATCAGTACAGGGGGCGAAGAGACCCAGTACTTC
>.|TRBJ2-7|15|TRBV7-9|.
CASSLLPGSQHEQYF
TGTGCCAGCAGCTTACTCCCAGGGTCACAACACGAGCAGTACTTC
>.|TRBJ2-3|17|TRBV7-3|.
CASSSIIGGTSTDTQYF
TGTGCCAGCAGCTCCATTATCGGCGGGACTAGCACAGATACGCAGTATTTT
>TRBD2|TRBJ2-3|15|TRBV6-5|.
CASSPWTSGSDTQYF
TGTGCCAGCAGCCCCTGGACTAGCGGATCAGATACGCAGTATTTT
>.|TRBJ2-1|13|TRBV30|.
CAWSVTSPHEQFF
TGTGCCTGGAGTGTTACTAGCCCACATGAGCAGTTCTTC
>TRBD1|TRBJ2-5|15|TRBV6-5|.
CASRPGTGGVKTQYF
TGTGCCAGCAGGCCCGGGACAGGGGGTGTGAAGACCCAGTACTTC
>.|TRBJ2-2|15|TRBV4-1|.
CASSQDLGGTGELFF
TGCGCCAGCAGCCAAGACCTAGGGGGCACCGGGGAGCTGTTTTTT
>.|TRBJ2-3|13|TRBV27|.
CATPRQITDTQYF
TGTGCCACCCCCCGTCAGATCACAGATACGCAGTATTTT
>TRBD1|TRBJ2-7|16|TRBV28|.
CASSLETGTGPYEQYF
TGTGCCAGCAGTTTAGAAACCGGGACAGGACCCTACGAGCAGTACTTC
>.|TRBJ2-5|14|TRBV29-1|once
CSVGGGGPFETQYF
TGCAGCGTGGGAGGGGGAGGGCCGTTCGAGACCCAGTACTTC
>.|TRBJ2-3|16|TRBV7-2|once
CASSLVAGTSTDTQYF
TGTGCCAGCAGCTTAGTGGCGGGGACTAGCACAGATACGCAGTATTTT
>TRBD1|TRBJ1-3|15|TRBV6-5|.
CASSYDRGHGNTIYF
TGTGCCAGCAGTTACGACAGGGGCCATGGAAACACCATATATTTT
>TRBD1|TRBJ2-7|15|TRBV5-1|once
CASRDFGQVFYEQYF
TGCGCCAGCAGAGACTTTGGACAGGTCTTCTACGAGCAGTACTTC
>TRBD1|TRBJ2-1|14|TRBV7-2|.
CASSPGQGSNEQFF
TGTGCCAGCAGCCCCGGACAGGGGTCCAATGAGCAGTTCTTC
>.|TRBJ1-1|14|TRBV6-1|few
CASRREGGNTEAFF
TGTGCCAGCAGGAGGGAGGGCGGGAACACTGAAGCTTTCTTT
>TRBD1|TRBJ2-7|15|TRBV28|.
CASRRTGTGDYEQYF
TGTGCCAGCAGGAGAACCGGGACAGGGGACTACGAGCAGTACTTC
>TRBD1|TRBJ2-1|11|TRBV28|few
CASSLQGAKFF
TGTGCCAGCAGTTTACAGGGGGCAAAGTTCTTC
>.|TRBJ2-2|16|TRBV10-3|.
CAISEPAGKNTGELFF
TGTGCCATCAGTGAACCAGCGGGCAAGAACACCGGGGAGCTGTTTTTT
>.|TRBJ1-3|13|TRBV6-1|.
CASRRRGGNTIYF
TGTGCCAGCAGGAGGAGAGGCGGAAACACCATATATTTT
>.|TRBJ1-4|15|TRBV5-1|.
CASSLASGPNEKLFF
TGCGCCAGCAGCTTGGCCTCAGGTCCTAATGAAAAACTGTTTTTT
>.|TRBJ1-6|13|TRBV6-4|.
CASSRETGSPLHF
TGTGCCAGCTCCCGGGAGACGGGATCACCCCTCCACTTT
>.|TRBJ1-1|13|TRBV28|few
CASSLKANTEAFF
TGTGCCAGCAGTTTAAAAGCGAACACTGAAGCTTTCTTT
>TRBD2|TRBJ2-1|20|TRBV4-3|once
CASSQNLRLNSGSKWNEQFF
TGCGCCAGCAGCCAAAACCTTCGACTGAACAGCGGGAGTAAATGGAATGAGCAGTTCTTC
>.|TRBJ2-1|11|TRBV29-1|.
CSVARTNEQFF
TGCAGCGTTGCCCGAACAAATGAGCAGTTCTTC
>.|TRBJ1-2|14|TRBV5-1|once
CASSFDRSNYGYTF
TGCGCCAGCAGCTTTGACAGGAGTAACTATGGCTACACCTTC
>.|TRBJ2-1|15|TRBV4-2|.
CASNPIGTGADEQFF
TGTGCCAGCAACCCTATTGGGACTGGCGCGGATGAGCAGTTCTTC
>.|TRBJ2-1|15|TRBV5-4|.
CASSLDRGGYNEQFF
TGTGCCAGCAGCTTGGACAGAGGGGGCTACAATGAGCAGTTCTTC
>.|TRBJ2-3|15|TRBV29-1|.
CSVESSRGSTDTQYF
TGCAGCGTTGAGTCATCTCGGGGGAGCACAGATACGCAGTATTTT
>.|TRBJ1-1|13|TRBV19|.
CASSYRMNTEAFF
TGTGCCAGTAGTTACAGGATGAACACTGAAGCTTTCTTT
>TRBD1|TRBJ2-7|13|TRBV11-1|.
CASSLGQTYEQYF
TGTGCCAGCAGCCTGGGACAGACCTACGAGCAGTACTTC